This passage covers 18 T cell receptor beta chains from one sample sequenced in a study of blood T cell repertoires in COVID-19. Some clones are missing from TCRdb's copy, which holds only in-frame ones; the method was immunoSEQ multiplex PCR. The data contain 120,000 to 150,000 clones, roughly 90% of them singletons. Sequencing used PBMCs or T cells enriched from blood (not recorded which). Source of these receptors: a woman aged 30 to 39 with acute COVID-19.

V usage is TRBV28 and J usage is TRBJ2-3, with D maybe TRBD2 (6 bases). V lost 2 bases to trimming and J lost 7 bases, with 10 bases between them. Germline CDR1 MDHEN, CDR2 SYDVKM. This CDR3 has 13 residues. For the CDR3, the DNA is TGTGCCAGCAGTTTAGCGGGAACGAATACGCAGTATTTT. Translating it yields CASSLAGTNTQYF.

This chain joins TRBV19 and TRBJ2-2, with 10 bases aligning to TRBD2. Germline assignment: CDR1 LNHDA and CDR2 SQIVND (reference sequence). CDR3 length equals 16 residues. With V trimmed by 6 bases and J by 4 bases, 8 bases remained unmatched. This chain's CDR3 is CASSPGLASSTGELFF. In nucleotides, the CDR3 is TGTGCCAGTAGCCCGGGACTAGCGTCGAGCACCGGGGAGCTGTTTTTT. Looking up the rest from reference TRBV19 and TRBJ2-2 gives the full variable domain: DGGITQSPKYLFRKEGQNVTLSCEQNLNHDAMYWYRQDPGQGLRLIYYSQIVNDFQKGDIAEGYSVSREKKESFPLTVTSAQKNPTAFYLCASSPGLASSTGELFFGEGSRLTVL.

The V gene is TRBV12-3 or TRBV12-4, the J gene TRBJ2-2; no clear D. The CDR3 loop spans 13 amino acids. V was trimmed by 8 bases and J by 2 bases, leaving 9 bases between them. In DNA form, the CDR3 reads TGTGCCAGCCCATCAACTAACACCGGGGAGCTGTTTTTT. Translated: CASPSTNTGELFF.

V usage is TRBV11-1 and J usage is TRBJ2-2, with 7 bases that match TRBD1. Trimming at V came to 4 bases and at J to 0 bases, leaving 5 bases not matched to a gene. Looked up from germline, CDR1 is SGHAT and CDR2 is FQDESV (reference sequence). This CDR3 has 16 residues. The CDR3 sequence: CASSWGDRANTGELFF. The CDR3 coding sequence is TGTGCCAGCAGCTGGGGCGACAGGGCGAACACCGGGGAGCTGTTTTTT.

The chain is built from TRBV5-8 and TRBJ2-1; TRBD2 might be the D (5 bases). Trimming cost V 0 bases and J 8 bases, with 18 bases left between them. The germline gives CDR1 SGHTS, CDR2 YDEGEE. The CDR3 is 16 amino acids. CDR3 DNA sequence: TGTGCCAGCAGCTTGGTTTCTTATCGGGATAGGGATGAGCAGTTCTTC. Translating it yields CASSLVSYRDRDEQFF. The full variable domain, with the rest looked up from reference TRBV5-8 and TRBJ2-1, is EAGVTQSPTHLIKTRGQQATLRCSPISGHTSVYWYQQALGLGLQFLLWYDEGEERNRGNFPPRFSGRQFPNYSSELNVNALELEDSALYLCASSLVSYRDRDEQFFGPGTRLTVL.

In its sample, this clone was seen a few times. The chain is built from TRBV5-5 and TRBJ2-7, with unresolved D. V lost 0 bases and J 2 bases, leaving 15 bases between the germline ends. CDR3 length: 16 amino acids. The V gene's germline CDR1 is SGHKS and CDR2 YYEKEE (reference sequence). CDR3 residues: CASSLAPGTKAYEQYF. For the CDR3, the DNA is TGTGCCAGCAGCTTGGCCCCAGGTACGAAGGCCTACGAGCAGTACTTC.

This clone was found a few times. J is TRBJ1-6 and V is TRBV14; 7 bases map to TRBD1. The V and J ends lost 7 bases and 18 bases, in that order; junction bases with no gene match: 9. The germline V gene encodes CDR1 SGHDN and CDR2 FVKESK. This CDR3 contains 11 residues. CDR3 sequence (DNA): TGTGCCAGCAAAAGGGGGGACAGCGACCACTTT. It translates to CASKRGDSDHF.

The chain recombines TRBV29-1 with TRBJ1-2, with D unresolved. Germline CDR1 and CDR2: SQVTM and ANQGSEA. This CDR3 region has 15 residues. Trimming removed 7 bases at V and 3 bases at J, with 21 bases between. CDR3 in amino acids: CSGGPAPDGDYGYTF. The CDR3 coding sequence is TGCAGCGGCGGACCTGCGCCGGACGGGGACTATGGCTACACCTTC.

The V and J genes are TRBV28 and TRBJ1-2, with D unresolved. The CDR3 has 13 amino acids. Between the trimmed V and J ends, which lost 6 bases and 7 bases, there was a span of 15 bases. Germline V gene sequence: CDR1 MDHEN, CDR2 SYDVKM. CDR3 protein: CASRTLVVGGYTF. The CDR3 nucleotides read TGTGCCAGCAGGACTCTGGTAGTTGGTGGCTACACCTTC.

The genes are TRBV7-2 and TRBJ2-7; 10 bases are a match to TRBD1. This CDR3 is built from 15 residues. Germline V CDR1 and CDR2: SGHTA, FQGNSA. V was clipped by 4 bases and J by 6 bases; unmatched bases: 9. CDR3 amino acids: CASSSRQGARGEQYF. The CDR3, as DNA: TGTGCCAGCAGCTCCCGACAGGGGGCTAGAGGCGAGCAGTACTTC.

The genes are TRBV2 and TRBJ2-1; 9 positions match TRBD1. The CDR3 has 12 residues. V dropped 10 bases and J dropped 6; count of bases not matched to a gene: 4. CDR1 SNHLY and CDR2 FYNNEI come from the germline V gene. The CDR3 here is CATRQGVNEQFF. Written as DNA, the CDR3 is TGTGCCACAAGACAGGGGGTCAATGAGCAGTTCTTC.

In this sample, this clone turned up once. The chain recombines TRBV28 with TRBJ1-6; 12 bases are a match to TRBD1. CDR3 length: 17 residues. Germline loops: CDR1 MDHEN, CDR2 SYDVKM. The junction had 11 bases not matched to a gene; V was cut back by 2 bases and J by 12 bases. The CDR3 spells CASSLGGTGGDLGPLHF. In nucleotides, the CDR3 is TGTGCCAGCAGTTTAGGGGGGACAGGGGGCGACTTAGGACCCCTCCACTTT.

This rearrangement joins TRBV19 to TRBJ2-3, with D hard to call. V shed 4 bases and J shed 0 bases, with 5 bases lying between them. The CDR3 is made up of 13 amino acids. Germline-derived CDR1 and CDR2 are LNHDA and SQIVND (reference sequence). CDR3 DNA: TGTGCCAGTAGTACACTAAGCACAGATACGCAGTATTTT. Its translation: CASSTLSTDTQYF.

The chain is built from TRBV7-3 and TRBJ1-2; D perhaps matches TRBD1 (6 bases). The CDR3 spans 15 residues. Germline CDR1 and CDR2: SGHTA and FQGTGA. The V gene lost 1 base and the J gene lost 6 bases, with 15 bases spanning the gap. CDR3: CASSLMVGAGDGYTF. For the CDR3, the DNA is TGTGCCAGCAGCTTAATGGTTGGGGCAGGGGATGGCTACACCTTC.

The genes are TRBV2 and TRBJ2-3; 8 nucleotides align to TRBD1. Trimming at V came to 6 bases and at J to 6 bases, leaving 2 bases not matched to a gene. The CDR3 covers 12 residues. CDR1 is SNHLY, CDR2 FYNNEI, per germline. The CDR3 DNA follows: TGTGCCAGCAGGGACAGGGACGATACGCAGTATTTT. Translated, it gives CASRDRDDTQYF.

The chain links TRBV5-5 to TRBJ1-1, with TRBD1 as a possible D gene (6 bases). CDR3 length: 14 amino acids. The germline V and J ends were trimmed by 4 bases and 1 base, with 11 bases remaining between them. Per germline, CDR1 SGHKS and CDR2 YYEKEE (reference sequence). DNA for the CDR3: TGTGCCAGCAGCGTCACAGGGCAGAACACTGAAGCTTTCTTT. Encoded protein: CASSVTGQNTEAFF.

The rearrangement links TRBV5-1 to TRBJ1-4, with D perhaps matching TRBD1 (6 bases). Germline CDR1 is SGHRS and CDR2 is YFSETQ. The length of the CDR3 is 13 residues. The V and J ends lost 7 bases and 3 bases respectively, with 10 bases between them. The CDR3 reads CASGRQANEKLFF. The CDR3 bases are TGCGCCAGCGGCCGACAGGCTAATGAAAAACTGTTTTTT.

The J gene is TRBJ2-1, the V gene TRBV18, with D perhaps TRBD2 (6 bases). The length of the CDR3 is 15 residues. Germline values: CDR1 KGHSH, CDR2 LQKENI. V gave up 1 base and J gave up 7 bases, with 14 bases separating them. The CDR3 nucleotides read TGTGCCAGCTCACCACGAAGACTAGATCTTAATGAGCAGTTCTTC. Residues: CASSPRRLDLNEQFF. The full variable domain, in which reference TRBV18 and TRBJ2-1 provide the parts outside the CDR3, is NAGVMQNPRHLVRRRGQEARLRCSPMKGHSHVYWYRQLPEEGLKFMVYLQKENIIDESGMPKERFSAEFPKEGPSILRIQQVVRGDSAAYFCASSPRRLDLNEQFFGPGTRLTVL.